The entry that follows covers one T cell receptor (beta chain) sequence. Its antigen is not known. This sample is part of a study of CD8 T cells in ankylosing spondylitis. Germline CDR1 and CDR2: DFQATT and SNEGSKA (reference sequence). V dropped 0 bases and J dropped 5 bases, with 9 bases sitting between them. The CDR3 is 13 amino acids. By quantitative 5'-RACE with molecular barcodes, the TCR beta libraries were made. Each CDR3 protein gets one entry after TCRdb re-called the 5' RACE reads with MiXCR. The table records some 840,000 distinct CDR3 sequences, about an eighth of them present only once. Broader study findings: Disease-associated clonotypes exhibited CD8+ identity and were relatively infrequent in peripheral blood. Some motif variants were previously reported in reactive arthritis synovial fluid and blood. Significant enrichment of disease-linked clones was reported in matched ankylosing spondylitis synovial fluid. Among TCR beta sequences, a motif of eight or nine highly homologous variants appeared characteristic of ankylosing spondylitis blood.

The source is a male donor with ankylosing spondylitis. The sample comprised blood, either unsorted or a sorted T cell fraction (not recorded which). The V call is TRBV20-1, the J call TRBJ2-3; either TRBD1 or TRBD2 may supply D (5 bases each). The DNA for the CDR3 is TGCAGTGCTAGAGATTTGGGGGAAGATACGCAGTATTTT. Translated, it gives CSARDLGEDTQYF.